These T cell receptor beta chains were read from a single sample in a study of T cell repertoires in cytomegalovirus infection. TCRdb fed the reads into MiXCR, producing one record per CDR3 protein. The repertoire has approximately 320,000 distinct CDR3 sequences, around a tenth of them found once; the top ten carry over 3.5%. Specimen: PBMCs. Source of these receptors: a human donor in good health (CMV status not recorded). Some clones in this sample may be carry-over from other donors' samples. The CDR3 runs from the conserved cysteine through the conserved F or W. Each record gives: clone size, V gene, CDR3 length, J gene, D gene, CDR3 protein, CDR3 DNA. A D gene is named only where the DNA matches it firmly. Clone size is stated in some rows and not others, as once, few, many or a class when expanded.

>many|TRBV7-2|14|TRBJ1-1|.
CASSAQGMNTEAFF
TGTGCCAGCAGCGCACAGGGCATGAACACTGAAGCTTTCTTT
>.|TRBV6-6|14|TRBJ2-2|.
CASSYSGVSGELFF
TGTGCCAGCAGTTACTCAGGGGTGTCCGGGGAGCTGTTTTTT
>.|TRBV6-1|16|TRBJ2-1|TRBD2
CASSSPSAGGIWEQFF
TGTGCCAGCAGTTCCCCTTCAGCGGGAGGAATCTGGGAGCAGTTCTTC
>many|TRBV12-3/TRBV12-4|15|TRBJ2-1|.
CASSIGGSSYNEQFF
TGTGCCAGCAGCATCGGGGGTAGCTCCTACAATGAGCAGTTCTTC
>.|TRBV6-2/TRBV6-3|17|TRBJ1-5|.
CASTHGKRGWGNQPQHF
TGTGCCAGCACCCACGGTAAGCGTGGATGGGGGAATCAGCCCCAGCATTTT
>many|TRBV7-2|16|TRBJ1-1|.
CASSLVPGRVNTEAFF
TGTGCCAGCAGCTTAGTACCGGGGAGGGTGAACACTGAAGCTTTCTTT
>.|TRBV7-3|15|TRBJ2-3|.
CASSPGLPSTDTQYF
TGTGCCAGCAGCCCCGGACTACCTAGCACAGATACGCAGTATTTT
>many|TRBV28|14|TRBJ2-5|.
CASSFVGSGETQYF
TGTGCCAGCAGTTTCGTGGGATCGGGAGAGACCCAGTACTTC
>many|TRBV7-2|16|TRBJ1-4|.
CASSSVGGVTNEKLFF
TGTGCCAGCAGCTCCGTAGGGGGGGTGACTAATGAAAAACTGTTTTTT
>few|TRBV6-6|14|TRBJ2-7|.
CASSWRGGFYEQYF
TGTGCCAGCAGTTGGAGAGGGGGGTTCTACGAGCAGTACTTC
>.|TRBV7-3|15|TRBJ1-1|TRBD1
CASSATGTGATEAFF
TGTGCCAGCAGCGCGACCGGGACAGGGGCCACTGAAGCTTTCTTT
>.|TRBV15|14|TRBJ2-3|.
CATSRDASTDTQYF
TGTGCCACCAGCAGAGATGCGAGCACAGATACGCAGTATTTT
>.|TRBV2|13|TRBJ2-7|TRBD1
CASSSDRAGYEYF
TGTGCCAGCAGTTCGGACAGGGCCGGTTATGAGTACTTC
>few|TRBV28|14|TRBJ1-4|.
CASRPGPGREKLFF
TGTGCCAGCAGGCCGGGCCCTGGGAGGGAAAAACTGTTTTTT
>few|TRBV19|15|TRBJ2-1|TRBD2
CASSISGNDVNEQFF
TGTGCCAGTAGTATTAGCGGGAATGACGTCAATGAGCAGTTCTTC
>few|TRBV28|14|TRBJ1-2|.
CASSLGGGMRGYTF
TGTGCCAGCAGTTTAGGCGGGGGCATGAGGGGCTACACCTTC
>medium-sized|TRBV7-2|13|TRBJ1-5|.
CASSTYSNQPQHF
TGTGCCAGCAGCACATATAGCAATCAGCCCCAGCATTTT